Listed below are T cell receptor beta chains from one sample, sequenced in a study of blood T cells in healthy people across ages. TCRdb reanalysed the 5' RACE reads using MiXCR and keeps one entry per CDR3 protein. The profile covers around 940,000 distinct CDR3 sequences, with roughly 51% appearing a single time and over 20% taken by the ten largest. The sequencing input was blood. The receptors come from a woman aged 55-70 years in good health. CDR3s leave out the opening cysteine and the closing phenylalanine or tryptophan. The order of the fields is V gene, J gene, clone size, CDR3 protein. Some rows mark clone size as missing; the rest say once, few, many or name a class of expanded clone.

TRBV5-1	NA	NA	ASSVTSGRYEQY
TRBV28	TRBJ2-1	few	AHQASGYNEQF
TRBV3-1	TRBJ2-1	many	ASSQGLSGNNEQF
TRBV29-1	TRBJ1-5	NA	SVGRQMDSNQPQH
TRBV10-3	TRBJ2-3	few	AISEAAGRSNTQY
TRBV3-1	TRBJ1-5	NA	ASSPRGRDDQPQH
TRBV16	TRBJ1-5	NA	ASSPHRDNPLNQPQH
TRBV6-6	TRBJ1-4	NA	ASSRTLEEKLF
TRBV5-1	TRBJ2-7	NA	ASSGTGSDYEQY
TRBV10-3	TRBJ2-6	NA	AISEGAWANVLT
TRBV6-2/TRBV6-3	NA	NA	ADTPAGSYEQY
TRBV15	TRBJ1-5	NA	ATSRDGYNQPQH
TRBV9	TRBJ2-3	NA	ASSGTDRFTHTQY
TRBV20-1	TRBJ2-7	NA	RASGGLPYEQY
TRBV4-1	TRBJ2-3	few	ASSQLLRSPDTQY
TRBV30	TRBJ2-3	many	AWRGGRFSTDTQY
TRBV24-1	TRBJ2-7	few	ATSDSARGLHEQY
TRBV27	TRBJ2-2	NA	ASSSTRLASAGELF
TRBV9	TRBJ2-3	NA	ASSVAVGRADTQY
TRBV4-1	TRBJ2-7	few	ASSQELLGAYEQY
TRBV6-1	TRBJ2-6	NA	ASSEVQTGANVLT
TRBV7-2	TRBJ2-5	NA	ASSFALLQETQY
TRBV27	NA	NA	ASSILSRSGNEQY
TRBV2	TRBJ2-5	NA	ASSGGLGGETQY
TRBV7-2	TRBJ2-1	NA	ASSLVGASGANEQF
TRBV21-1	TRBJ2-6	NA	AEGTGANVLT
TRBV20-1	TRBJ2-1	NA	SARDMAGSSYNEQF
TRBV6-5	TRBJ1-5	few	ASSYREGYQPQH
TRBV12-3/TRBV12-4	TRBJ2-1	NA	ASSPRGSGYNEQF
TRBV3-1	TRBJ1-1	NA	ASSQLGNTEAF
TRBV18	NA	NA	ASSLRRGPETQY
TRBV12-3/TRBV12-4	TRBJ2-3	NA	ASSFGLAGADTQY
TRBV20-1	TRBJ1-2	NA	GGSGYT
TRBV12-3/TRBV12-4	TRBJ2-5	NA	ASSQIEGTQY
TRBV12-3/TRBV12-4	TRBJ2-5	many	ASSPIGRTQY
TRBV18	TRBJ2-7	NA	ASSQTGGTPYEQY
TRBV29-1	TRBJ2-3	few	SALRDTQY
TRBV20-1	NA	NA	SARAGQGGYEQY
TRBV2	TRBJ2-5	few	ASSETYTGPQETQY
TRBV6-6	TRBJ2-1	few	ASSYSPGTGKF
TRBV28	TRBJ1-5	NA	ASSLREQPQH
TRBV11-2	TRBJ2-7	NA	ASSSLGLATYYEQY